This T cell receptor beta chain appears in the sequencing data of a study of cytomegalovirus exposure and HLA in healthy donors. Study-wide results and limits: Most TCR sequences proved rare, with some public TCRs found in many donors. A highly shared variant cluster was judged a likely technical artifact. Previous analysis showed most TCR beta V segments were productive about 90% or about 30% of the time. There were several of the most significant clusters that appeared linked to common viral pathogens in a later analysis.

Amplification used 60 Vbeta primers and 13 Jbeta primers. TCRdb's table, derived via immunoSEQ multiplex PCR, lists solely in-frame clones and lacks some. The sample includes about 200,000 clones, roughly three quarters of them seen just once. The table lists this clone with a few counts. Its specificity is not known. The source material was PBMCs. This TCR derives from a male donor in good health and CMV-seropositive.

The CDR3 coding sequence is TGTGCCAGCAGCTCAGGGACAGCCTACGAGCAGTACTTC. Its protein is CASSSGTAYEQYF. The chain links TRBV9 to TRBJ2-7; TRBD1 agrees at 7 bases. The length of the CDR3 is 13 residues. Germline assignment: CDR1 SGDLS and CDR2 YYNGEE. V lost 4 bases to trimming and J lost 2 bases; unmatched junction nucleotides: 3.